Listed here are 8 T cell receptor beta chains from one sample, sequenced in a study of CD8+ T cells in alopecia areata. Isolated RNA was reverse transcribed into cDNA used as the sequencing template. TCRdb's table, derived via immunoSEQ multiplex PCR, lists solely in-frame clones and lacks some. Among roughly 60,000 clones listed, roughly 45% were seen once. The specimen sequenced was NKG2D-low CD8+ T cells sorted from blood. The receptors shown here come from a human donor with alopecia areata.

The genes are TRBV29-1 and TRBJ1-1, with a tentative D call TRBD1 (5 bases). This CDR3 region has 12 residues. With 6 bases removed from V and 0 bases from J, the gap between germline ends came to 8 bases. From germline, CDR1 is SQVTM and CDR2 ANQGSEA. The CDR3 DNA is TGCAGCGTCCGCAGGGTGAACACTGAAGCTTTCTTT. It encodes CSVRRVNTEAFF.

This clone was seen a few times. V gene TRBV19 combines with J gene TRBJ2-7; the match to TRBD1 covers 10 bases. This CDR3 is built from 15 residues. In germline, CDR1 is LNHDA, CDR2 SQIVND (reference sequence). The V and J ends lost 7 bases and 3 bases, in that order; junction bases with no gene match: 9. CDR3 coding DNA: TGTGCCAGTACCCAGACAGGGGGCATTGACTACGAGCAGTACTTC. It specifies CASTQTGGIDYEQYF.

As regards this clone: The same CDR3 also results from other DNA sequences found in this sample. CDR3 DNA sequence: TGTGCCAGCAGTCCAGGGACAGGGGGCTACGAGCAGTACTTC. Translating it yields CASSPGTGGYEQYF. The chain is built from TRBV27 and TRBJ2-7; 11 nucleotides align to TRBD1. Germline V gives CDR1 MNHEY, CDR2 SMNVEV (reference sequence). The J segment lost 3 bases and the V segment lost 5 bases, leaving 3 bases of the junction unmatched. The CDR3 contains 14 residues.

This rearrangement joins TRBV29-1 to TRBJ2-1; possible D gene TRBD1, 6 bases. The CDR3 has 11 amino acids. Germline V gene lookup returns CDR1 SQVTM and CDR2 ANQGSEA. V was trimmed by 3 bases and J by 13 bases, leaving 13 bases between them. DNA of the CDR3: TGCAGCGTTGAGGTAACAGGGAATCAGTTCTTC. Amino acid sequence: CSVEVTGNQFF.

This chain links TRBV28 with TRBJ2-2; D is perhaps TRBD2 (6 bases). CDR1 is MDHEN, CDR2 SYDVKM, per germline. V was cut by 6 bases and J by 9 bases, with 14 bases left in between. The CDR3 sequence is 13 residues long. The CDR3 bases are TGTGCCAGCAGCCCCGGGAGACCGTGGGAGCTGTTTTTT. Amino acids: CASSPGRPWELFF.

The V gene is TRBV7-9, the J gene TRBJ1-1; D perhaps matches TRBD1 (6 bases). The CDR3 contains 13 residues. CDR1 and CDR2 (germline): SEHNR, FQNEAQ (reference sequence). With 10 bases removed from V and 1 base from J, the gap between germline ends came to 13 bases. The CDR3 protein is CAIQGSGNTEAFF. For the CDR3, the DNA is TGTGCCATCCAGGGGTCCGGGAACACTGAAGCTTTCTTT.

The DNA for the CDR3 is TGTGCCAGCAGCTTAGCGGGGTCCTACAATGAGCAGTTCTTC. Translated, it gives CASSLAGSYNEQFF. V and J are TRBV7-8 and TRBJ2-1; D is unresolved. V was clipped by 0 bases and J by 1 base, with 4 bases between them. The CDR3 consists of 14 residues. The germline CDR1 and CDR2 sequences are SGHVS and FQNEAQ.

The V gene is TRBV7-9, the J gene TRBJ1-2, with unresolved D. The CDR3 spans 13 residues. V was shortened by 7 bases and J by 1 base, with 10 bases between the two germline ends. Germline CDR1 SEHNR, CDR2 FQNEAQ (reference sequence). Written as DNA, the CDR3 is TGTGCCAGCAACGAGGGCGGTAACTATGGCTACACCTTC. It is translated as CASNEGGNYGYTF.